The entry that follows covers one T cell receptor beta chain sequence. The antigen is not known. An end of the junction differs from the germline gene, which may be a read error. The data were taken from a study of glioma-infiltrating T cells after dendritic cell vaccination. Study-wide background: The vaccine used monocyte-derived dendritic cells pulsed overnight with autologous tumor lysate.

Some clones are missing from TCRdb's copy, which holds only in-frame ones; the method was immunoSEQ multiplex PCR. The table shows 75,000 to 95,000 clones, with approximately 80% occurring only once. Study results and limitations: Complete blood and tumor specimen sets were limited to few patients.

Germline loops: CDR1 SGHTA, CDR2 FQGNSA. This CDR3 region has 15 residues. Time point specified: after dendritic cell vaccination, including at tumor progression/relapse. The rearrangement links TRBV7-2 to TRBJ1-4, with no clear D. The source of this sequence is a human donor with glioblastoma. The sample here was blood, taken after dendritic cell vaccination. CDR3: CASRFEDTLLEKLFF. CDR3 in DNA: TGTGCCAGCCGCTTTGAGGATACGCTACTGGAAAAACTGTTTTTT.